This T cell receptor beta chain was sequenced in a study of OX40 agonist ivuxolimab in advanced cancers. The data were produced by immunoSEQ multiplex PCR, yet TCRdb's version contains in-frame clones alone and is incomplete. The sample shows some 89,000 clones, roughly 80% of them seen only once. Trimming pared 7 bases from V and 2 bases from J, leaving 11 bases between. Germline assignment: CDR1 SEHNR and CDR2 FQNEAQ (reference sequence). This CDR3 is 13 amino acids long. This clone has a count of ten or more. The chain links TRBV7-9 to TRBJ1-1; D gene unclear. Sequencing used CD4+ or CD8+ T cells sorted from blood, obtained in a trial of the OX40 agonist ivuxolimab. The clonotype comes from an adult with an advanced solid tumor such as melanoma, head and neck, liver or kidney cancer. CDR3 in amino acids: CASIRESNTEAFF. CDR3 bases: TGTGCCAGCATAAGGGAGTCCAACACTGAAGCTTTCTTT.